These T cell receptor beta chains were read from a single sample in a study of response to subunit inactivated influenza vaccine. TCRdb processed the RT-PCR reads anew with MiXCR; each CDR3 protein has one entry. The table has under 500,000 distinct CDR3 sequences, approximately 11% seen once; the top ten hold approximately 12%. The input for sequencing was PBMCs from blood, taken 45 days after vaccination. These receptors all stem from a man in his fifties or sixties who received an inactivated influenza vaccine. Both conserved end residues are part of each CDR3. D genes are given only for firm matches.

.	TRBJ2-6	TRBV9	CASSVSPNSGANVLTF
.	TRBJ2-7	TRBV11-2	CASSLGFMGGGYEQYF
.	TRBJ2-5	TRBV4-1	CASSQDIQGGVATQYF
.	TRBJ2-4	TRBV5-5	CASNSRGENIQYF
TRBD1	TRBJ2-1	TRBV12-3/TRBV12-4	CASSEGDSSYNEQFF
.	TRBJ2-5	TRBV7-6	CASSLGTSGSHETQYF
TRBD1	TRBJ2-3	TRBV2	CASGPGTGRYDTQYF
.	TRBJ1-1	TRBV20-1	CSAREGTGPTEAFF
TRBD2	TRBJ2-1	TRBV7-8	CASSLKRSSGGYNEQFF
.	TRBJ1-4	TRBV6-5	CASSYSSMTIRDEKLFF
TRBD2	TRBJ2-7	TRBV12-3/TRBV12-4	CASSPHGRLAAYEQYF
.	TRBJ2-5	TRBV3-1	CASSQLTTPSETQYF
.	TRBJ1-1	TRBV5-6	CASSDGQMNTEAFF
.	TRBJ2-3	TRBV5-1	CASSLALLGGPQDTQYF
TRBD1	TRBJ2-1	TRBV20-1	CSARGSRDRRGEQFF
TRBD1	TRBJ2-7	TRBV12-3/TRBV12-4	CASRSRDRADHEQYF
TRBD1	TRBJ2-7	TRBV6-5	CASSYSYTGGWNEQYF
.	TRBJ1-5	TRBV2	CASSVSPNQPQHF
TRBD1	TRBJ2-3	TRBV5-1	CASSLGGQGSDTQYF
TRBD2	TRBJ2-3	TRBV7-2	CASSLGLAGRTDTQYF
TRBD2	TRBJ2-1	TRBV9	CASTVGTSGDNEQFF
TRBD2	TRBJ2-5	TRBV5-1	CASSLVAGSDGTQYF
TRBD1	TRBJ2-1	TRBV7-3	CASSQDRVGKNEQFF
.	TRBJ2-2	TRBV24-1	CATSAAAGELFF
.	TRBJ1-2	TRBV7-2	CASSLGRDPGYTF
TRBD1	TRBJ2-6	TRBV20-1	CSAETGFRANVLTF
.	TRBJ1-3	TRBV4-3	CASSQDDSGNTIYF
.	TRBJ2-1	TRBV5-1	CASSFGETYNEQFF
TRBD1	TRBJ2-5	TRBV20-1	CSAPGQGVETQYF
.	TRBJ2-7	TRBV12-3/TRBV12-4	CASSLGGNPRNYEQYF
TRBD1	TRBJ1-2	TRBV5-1	CASSLDRAGYTF
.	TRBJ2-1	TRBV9	CASSVDRTNEQFF
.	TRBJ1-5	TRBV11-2	CASSEGTNQPQHF
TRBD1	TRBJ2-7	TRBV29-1	CSVTGTGTSYEQYF
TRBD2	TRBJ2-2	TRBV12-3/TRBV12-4	CASRRGGINTGELFF
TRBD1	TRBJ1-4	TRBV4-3	CASSQNTGTGAKLFF
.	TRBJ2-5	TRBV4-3	CASSQWGAPGETQYF
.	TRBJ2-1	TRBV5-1	CASSSSQGFTPEQFF
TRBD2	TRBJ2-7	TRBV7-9	CASSLVAAGGPYEQYF
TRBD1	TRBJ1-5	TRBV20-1	CSARGQGAGAQHF
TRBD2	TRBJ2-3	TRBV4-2	CASSLTSGGATDTQYF
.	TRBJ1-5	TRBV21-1	CASSKEQNQPQHF
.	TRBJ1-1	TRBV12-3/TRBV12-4	CASSHYRASAFF
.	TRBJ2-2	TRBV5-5	CASSRIQPGELFF
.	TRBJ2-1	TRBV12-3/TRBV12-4	CASSFSHRRSEFF
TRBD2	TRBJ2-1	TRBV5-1	CASSQTLGTSGYNEQFF
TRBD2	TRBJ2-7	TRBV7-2	CASSLAWLAAEYEQYF
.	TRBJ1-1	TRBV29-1	CSVGPRGGNTEAFF
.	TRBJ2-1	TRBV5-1	CASSLAAGLGNEQFF
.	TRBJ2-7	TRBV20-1	CSASLGARGAYEQYF
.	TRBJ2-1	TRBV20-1	CSARERRNRYNEQFF
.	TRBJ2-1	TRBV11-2	CASSLGGTVYNEQFF